Listed below are T cell receptor beta chains from one sample, sequenced in a study of blood T cell repertoires in COVID-19. TCRdb's table, derived via immunoSEQ multiplex PCR, lists solely in-frame clones and lacks some. The sample lists fewer than 350,000 clones; roughly 90% were seen once. The sequenced sample was peripheral blood. All receptors come from a woman in her twenties or thirties with COVID-19, enrolled during active disease. The CDR3 runs from the conserved cysteine through the conserved F or W. Each record gives: clone size, D gene, J gene, V gene, CDR3 protein, CDR3 DNA. D genes are given only for firm matches. Clone size is not always given. Where it is, it says once, few, many or a class for expanded clones.

size: NA; D: TRBD2; J: TRBJ2-5; V: TRBV28; CDR3: CASSLPLAGREETQYF; DNA: TGTGCCAGCAGTCTCCCATTAGCGGGAAGAGAGGAGACCCAGTACTTC
size: once; D: TRBD2; J: TRBJ2-7; V: TRBV4-1; CDR3: CASSQAIAGDRAYEQYF; DNA: TGCGCCAGCAGCCAAGCTATAGCGGGGGACAGAGCCTACGAGCAGTACTTC
size: NA; D: NA; J: TRBJ1-5; V: TRBV24-1; CDR3: CATSEGGAGGQPQHF; DNA: TGTGCCACCAGTGAAGGAGGGGCCGGGGGGCAGCCCCAGCATTTT
size: NA; D: TRBD2; J: TRBJ2-1; V: TRBV4-1; CDR3: CASSQDPASGSHNEQFF; DNA: TGCGCCAGCAGCCAAGATCCGGCTAGCGGGAGCCACAATGAGCAGTTCTTC
size: NA; D: TRBD2; J: TRBJ2-5; V: TRBV20-1; CDR3: CSAGALAASQETQYF; DNA: TGCAGTGCTGGTGCACTAGCGGCCAGTCAAGAGACCCAGTACTTC
size: NA; D: TRBD1; J: TRBJ2-2; V: TRBV6-5; CDR3: CASSSRQGVLGELFF; DNA: TGTGCCAGCAGTTCGAGACAGGGGGTTTTGGGGGAGCTGTTTTTT
size: NA; D: TRBD1; J: TRBJ1-4; V: TRBV28; CDR3: CASSLAWDSTNEKLFF; DNA: TGTGCCAGCAGTTTAGCCTGGGACAGTACTAATGAAAAACTGTTTTTT
size: once; D: NA; J: TRBJ1-6; V: TRBV2; CDR3: CATRFGQPYNSPLHF; DNA: TGTGCCACCAGATTCGGACAGCCCTATAATTCACCCCTCCACTTT
size: once; D: NA; J: TRBJ1-1; V: TRBV7-8; CDR3: CASSLALNTEAFF; DNA: TGTGCCAGCAGCTTAGCCCTTAACACTGAAGCTTTCTTT
size: NA; D: NA; J: TRBJ2-7; V: TRBV6-5; CDR3: CASNTLYEQYF; DNA: TGTGCCAGCAACACCCTCTACGAGCAGTACTTC
size: NA; D: TRBD2; J: TRBJ2-7; V: TRBV7-9; CDR3: CASSFQAGAGDEQYF; DNA: TGTGCCAGCAGCTTCCAAGCGGGGGCCGGGGACGAGCAGTACTTC
size: NA; D: TRBD1; J: TRBJ1-2; V: TRBV5-6; CDR3: CASSSTGGSYGYTF; DNA: TGTGCCAGCAGCTCTACAGGGGGCTCCTATGGCTACACCTTC
size: once; D: NA; J: TRBJ1-1; V: TRBV27; CDR3: CASSLQGMNTEAFF; DNA: TGTGCCAGCAGTTTACAGGGGATGAACACTGAAGCTTTCTTT
size: once; D: NA; J: TRBJ2-3; V: TRBV21-1; CDR3: CASSAWGATGTPAGGPRTDTQYF; DNA: TGTGCCAGCAGCGCCTGGGGGGCCACCGGGACACCAGCGGGAGGGCCTAGAACAGATACGCAGTATTTT
size: NA; D: NA; J: TRBJ1-1; V: TRBV6-1; CDR3: CASSEDRGDTEAFF; DNA: TGTGCCAGCAGTGAAGATCGTGGAGACACTGAAGCTTTCTTT
size: NA; D: NA; J: TRBJ1-3; V: TRBV30; CDR3: CAWSPRGTIYF; DNA: TGTGCCTGGAGTCCCCGCGGCACCATATATTTT
size: NA; D: NA; J: TRBJ2-2; V: TRBV30; CDR3: CAWSPSGTGELFF; DNA: TGTGCCTGGAGTCCGAGCGGAACCGGGGAGCTGTTTTTT
size: once; D: TRBD1; J: TRBJ1-4; V: TRBV28; CDR3: CASSSLDREGEKLFF; DNA: TGTGCCAGCAGTTCCCTGGACAGGGAGGGCGAAAAACTGTTTTTT
size: NA; D: NA; J: TRBJ1-5; V: TRBV3-1/TRBV3-2; CDR3: CASSQVPGAPGQPQHF; DNA: TGTGCCAGCAGCCAAGTACCAGGGGCGCCCGGACAGCCCCAGCATTTT
size: once; D: TRBD2; J: TRBJ2-7; V: TRBV18; CDR3: CASSPSGGTSYEQYF; DNA: TGTGCCAGCTCACCTAGCGGGGGGACTTCCTACGAGCAGTACTTC
size: NA; D: NA; J: TRBJ2-3; V: TRBV2; CDR3: CASTSDSSTDTQYF; DNA: TGTGCCAGCACGAGTGACAGCAGCACAGATACGCAGTATTTT
size: NA; D: TRBD1; J: TRBJ1-2; V: TRBV3-1/TRBV3-2; CDR3: CASTPGQGSYGYTF; DNA: TGTGCCAGCACCCCGGGACAGGGCTCATATGGCTACACCTTC
size: NA; D: NA; J: TRBJ1-5; V: TRBV4-1; CDR3: CASSQDPPTGSNQPQHF; DNA: TGCGCCAGCAGCCAAGATCCCCCTACAGGGAGCAATCAGCCCCAGCATTTT
size: NA; D: NA; J: TRBJ1-6; V: TRBV6-5; CDR3: CASSYSQQGWGSPLHF; DNA: TGTGCCAGCAGTTACTCGCAACAGGGTTGGGGGTCACCCCTCCACTTT
size: NA; D: NA; J: TRBJ1-4; V: TRBV19; CDR3: CASSPDGGGGKLFF; DNA: TGTGCCAGTAGTCCGGACGGCGGGGGGGGAAAACTGTTTTTT
size: NA; D: NA; J: TRBJ1-4; V: TRBV6-6; CDR3: CASSLWVPGRTGTTNEKLFF; DNA: TGTGCCAGCAGTCTGTGGGTACCGGGAAGAACAGGGACAACTAATGAAAAACTGTTTTTT
size: NA; D: NA; J: TRBJ2-7; V: TRBV28; CDR3: CASSFPDSNSYEQYF; DNA: TGTGCCAGCAGTTTCCCGGACAGCAACTCCTACGAGCAGTACTTC
size: NA; D: TRBD2; J: TRBJ2-5; V: TRBV2; CDR3: CASSGLAGDQETQYF; DNA: TGTGCCAGCAGTGGTTTAGCGGGAGACCAAGAGACCCAGTACTTC
size: once; D: NA; J: TRBJ2-2; V: TRBV2; CDR3: CASRETVNTGELFF; DNA: TGTGCCAGCCGCGAGACAGTTAACACCGGGGAGCTGTTTTTT
size: NA; D: TRBD2; J: TRBJ2-1; V: TRBV6-6; CDR3: CASSRNQRLAGVGYNEQFF; DNA: TGTGCCAGCAGTCGCAACCAGAGACTAGCGGGAGTTGGCTACAATGAGCAGTTCTTC
size: NA; D: NA; J: TRBJ2-7; V: TRBV5-1; CDR3: CASSPSPGAHEQYF; DNA: TGCGCCAGCAGCCCCTCCCCAGGGGCCCACGAGCAGTACTTC
size: few; D: TRBD1; J: TRBJ2-6; V: TRBV19; CDR3: CASSPTGPGGANVLTF; DNA: TGTGCCAGTAGTCCGACAGGGCCGGGGGGGGCCAACGTCCTGACTTTC
size: NA; D: TRBD2; J: TRBJ2-7; V: TRBV28; CDR3: CASTGGVAGGNEQYF; DNA: TGTGCCAGCACCGGAGGGGTAGCGGGAGGGAATGAGCAGTACTTC
size: NA; D: TRBD2; J: TRBJ2-1; V: TRBV5-8; CDR3: CASSELAGYNEQFF; DNA: TGTGCCAGCAGTGAACTAGCGGGGTACAATGAGCAGTTCTTC
size: NA; D: TRBD1; J: TRBJ2-7; V: TRBV6-5; CDR3: CASSYSGGGDEQYF; DNA: TGTGCCAGCAGTTACTCAGGGGGCGGTGACGAGCAGTACTTC
size: once; D: NA; J: TRBJ1-1; V: TRBV7-8; CDR3: CASSLSGTEAFF; DNA: TGTGCCAGCAGCTTATCGGGCACTGAAGCTTTCTTT
size: NA; D: NA; J: TRBJ1-5; V: TRBV13; CDR3: CASSREDQPQHF; DNA: TGTGCCAGCAGCCGTGAGGATCAGCCCCAGCATTTT
size: NA; D: NA; J: TRBJ2-7; V: TRBV23-1; CDR3: CASSQPAVGTYRAYEQYF; DNA: TGCGCCAGCAGTCAACCCGCCGTCGGGACATATCGAGCCTACGAGCAGTACTTC
size: NA; D: NA; J: TRBJ2-5; V: TRBV6-5; CDR3: CASTRDFWGRETQYF; DNA: TGTGCCAGCACCCGGGACTTTTGGGGGAGAGAGACCCAGTACTTC
size: NA; D: TRBD1; J: TRBJ1-4; V: TRBV5-1; CDR3: CASSWDRGDEKLFF; DNA: TGCGCCAGCAGCTGGGACAGGGGAGATGAAAAACTGTTTTTT
size: few; D: TRBD2; J: TRBJ2-7; V: TRBV4-1; CDR3: CASSQDGLAGAYEQYF; DNA: TGCGCCAGCAGCCAAGACGGGCTAGCGGGAGCCTACGAGCAGTACTTC
size: NA; D: NA; J: TRBJ2-3; V: TRBV28; CDR3: CASSFSRGTDTQYF; DNA: TGTGCCAGCAGTTTTAGCCGGGGAACAGATACGCAGTATTTT
size: NA; D: NA; J: TRBJ2-7; V: TRBV27; CDR3: CASSSLAGPEHEQYF; DNA: TGTGCCAGCAGTTCCCTAGCCGGTCCCGAACACGAGCAGTACTTC
size: NA; D: NA; J: TRBJ2-7; V: TRBV28; CDR3: CASSLEQAGEQYF; DNA: TGTGCCAGCAGTTTGGAGCAGGCGGGGGAGCAGTACTTC
size: NA; D: NA; J: TRBJ1-2; V: TRBV4-1; CDR3: CASSQPRDKANYGYTF; DNA: TGCGCCAGCAGCCAACCACGGGACAAAGCTAACTATGGCTACACCTTC